This T cell receptor (beta chain) was sequenced in a study of spatial heterogeneity in lung cancer. Germline V gives CDR1 SQVTM, CDR2 ANQGSEA. Trimming stripped 5 bases from V and 4 bases from J, with 12 bases between. This CDR3 comprises 12 residues. About this clonotype: A library prepared for alpha chains yielded this beta chain as an off-target read; its size is of little meaning.

Time point defined: sample taken at primary tumor resection. Untreated early-stage non-small cell lung cancer patients, fewer than 85 in total, were the donors. Each CDR3 protein gets one entry after TCRdb re-called the 5' RACE reads with MiXCR. The data show more than 130 distinct CDR3 sequences, approximately 37% seen once. Sample: normal lung tissue next to the tumor, taken at surgery. The receptor's source is a female donor with early-stage non-small cell lung cancer. J is TRBJ2-7 and V is TRBV29-1; D possibly corresponds to TRBD1 (6 bases). The CDR3 sequence is CSVRDIGYEQYF. The CDR3 bases are TGCAGCGTTAGGGACATCGGGTACGAGCAGTACTTC.